The sample holds many counts of the clone carrying this T cell receptor (beta chain). What it recognizes is unknown. The sample originates from a study of CD8 T cells in ankylosing spondylitis. Study outcomes and limitations: Earlier studies detected some motif variants in reactive arthritis synovial fluid and blood. Made up of 7 to 9 highly homologous variants, a TCR beta motif appeared characteristic of ankylosing spondylitis blood. Researchers reportedly found disease-linked clones significantly enriched in matched ankylosing spondylitis synovial fluid.

Deletions cut 0 bases from V and 1 base from J, with 9 bases between. This CDR3 is built from 15 residues. Germline-derived CDR1 and CDR2 are LGHNA and YSLEER. Libraries for TCR beta were made by quantitative 5'-RACE with molecular barcodes. TCRdb ran MiXCR on the 5' RACE reads and lists one entry per CDR3 protein. The sample has around 140,000 distinct CDR3 sequences, 15% to 20% seen once; the top ten hold 33%. Sequencing was done on a sample of blood, either unsorted or a sorted T cell fraction (not recorded which). The chain couples TRBV4-3 to TRBJ1-1; D gene ambiguous. The receptor was isolated from a male donor with ankylosing spondylitis. Here the CDR3 reads CASSQEVGPNTEAFF. In nucleotides, the CDR3 is TGCGCCAGCAGCCAAGAGGTGGGCCCGAACACTGAAGCTTTCTTT.